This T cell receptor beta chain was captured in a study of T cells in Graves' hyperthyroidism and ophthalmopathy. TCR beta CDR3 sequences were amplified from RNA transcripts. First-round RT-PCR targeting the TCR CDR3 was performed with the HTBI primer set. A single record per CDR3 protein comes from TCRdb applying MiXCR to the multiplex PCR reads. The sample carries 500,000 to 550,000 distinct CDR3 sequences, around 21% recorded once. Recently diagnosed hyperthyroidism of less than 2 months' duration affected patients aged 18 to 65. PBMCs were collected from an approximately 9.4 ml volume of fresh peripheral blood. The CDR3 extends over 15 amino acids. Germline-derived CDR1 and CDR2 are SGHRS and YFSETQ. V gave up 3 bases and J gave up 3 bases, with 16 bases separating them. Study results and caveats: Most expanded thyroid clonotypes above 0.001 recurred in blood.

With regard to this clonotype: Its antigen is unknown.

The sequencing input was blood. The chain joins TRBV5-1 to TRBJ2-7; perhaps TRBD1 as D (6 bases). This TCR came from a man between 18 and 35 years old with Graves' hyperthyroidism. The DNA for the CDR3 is TGCGCCAGCAGCTCGTTACCCGGGACAAGCTACGAGCAGTACTTC. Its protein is CASSSLPGTSYEQYF.